Described below is a single T cell receptor beta chain sequence and its context. These data originate in a study of shared clonotypes between healthy human individuals. Selected positively for CCR7 and CD45RO-negative, naive CD8 cells excluded terminally differentiated effector memory CD45RA+ cells. The CDR3 is 18 residues long. Trimming took off 2 bases at V and 7 bases at J, with 25 bases between the two ends. Germline CDR1 SGDLS, CDR2 YYNGEE. Only in-frame clones appear in the TCRdb table, and some are missing; sequencing was by immunoSEQ multiplex PCR. The data hold around 2,100,000 clones, with about 95% observed a single time.

The specimen sequenced was naive CD8+ T cells sorted from blood. This receptor was taken from a man aged 18-30 years in good health. The gene calls are TRBV9 and TRBJ2-1, with D possibly being TRBD2 (6 bases). The CDR3 reads CASSVEGDWASLGNEQFF. For the CDR3, the DNA is TGTGCCAGCAGCGTCGAAGGGGACTGGGCCTCCCTAGGGAATGAGCAGTTCTTC.